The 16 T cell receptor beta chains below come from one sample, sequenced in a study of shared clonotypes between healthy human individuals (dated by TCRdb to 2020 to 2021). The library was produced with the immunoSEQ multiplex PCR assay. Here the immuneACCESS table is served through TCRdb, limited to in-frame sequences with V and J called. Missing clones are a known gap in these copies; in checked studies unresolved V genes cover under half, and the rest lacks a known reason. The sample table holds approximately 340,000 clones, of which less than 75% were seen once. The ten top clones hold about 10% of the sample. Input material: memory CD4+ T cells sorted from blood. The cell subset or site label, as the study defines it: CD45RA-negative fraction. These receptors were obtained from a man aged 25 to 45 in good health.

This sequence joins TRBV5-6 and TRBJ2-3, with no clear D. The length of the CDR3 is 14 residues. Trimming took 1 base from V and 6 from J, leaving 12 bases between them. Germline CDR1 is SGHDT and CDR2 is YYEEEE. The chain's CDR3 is CASSLRSVLDTQYF. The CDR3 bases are TGTGCCAGCAGCTTGAGGAGCGTTTTGGATACGCAGTATTTT.

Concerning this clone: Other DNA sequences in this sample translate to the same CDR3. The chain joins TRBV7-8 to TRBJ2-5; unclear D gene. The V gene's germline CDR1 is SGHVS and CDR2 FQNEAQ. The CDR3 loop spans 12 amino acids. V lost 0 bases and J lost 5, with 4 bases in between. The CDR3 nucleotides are TGTGCCAGCAGCTTAGCCCAGGAGACCCAGTACTTC. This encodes CASSLAQETQYF.

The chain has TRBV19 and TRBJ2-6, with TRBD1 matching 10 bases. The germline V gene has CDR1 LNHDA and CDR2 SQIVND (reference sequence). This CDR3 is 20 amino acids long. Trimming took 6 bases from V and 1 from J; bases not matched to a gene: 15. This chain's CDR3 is CASRDQIPGQGLSGANVLTF. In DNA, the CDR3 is TGTGCCAGTAGAGATCAAATTCCGGGACAGGGGTTATCTGGGGCCAACGTCCTGACTTTC.

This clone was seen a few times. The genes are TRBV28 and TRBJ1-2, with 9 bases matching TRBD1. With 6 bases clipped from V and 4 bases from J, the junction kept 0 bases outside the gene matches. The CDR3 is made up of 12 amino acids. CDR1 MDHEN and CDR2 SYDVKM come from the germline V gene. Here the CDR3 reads CASRDRGYGYTF. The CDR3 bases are TGTGCCAGCAGGGACAGGGGCTATGGCTACACCTTC.

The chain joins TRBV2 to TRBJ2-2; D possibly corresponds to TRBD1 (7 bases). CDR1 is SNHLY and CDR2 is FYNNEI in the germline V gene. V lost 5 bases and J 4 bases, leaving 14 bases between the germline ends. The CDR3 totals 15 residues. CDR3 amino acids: CASSNRGAGTGELFF. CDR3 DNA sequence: TGTGCCAGCAGTAACAGGGGAGCGGGCACCGGGGAGCTGTTTTTT.

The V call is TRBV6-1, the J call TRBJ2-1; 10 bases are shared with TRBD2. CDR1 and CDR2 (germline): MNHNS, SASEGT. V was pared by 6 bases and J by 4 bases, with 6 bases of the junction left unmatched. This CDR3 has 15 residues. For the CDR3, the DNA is TGTGCCAGCAGCACCCTAGCGGGAGATTACAATGAGCAGTTCTTC. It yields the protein CASSTLAGDYNEQFF.

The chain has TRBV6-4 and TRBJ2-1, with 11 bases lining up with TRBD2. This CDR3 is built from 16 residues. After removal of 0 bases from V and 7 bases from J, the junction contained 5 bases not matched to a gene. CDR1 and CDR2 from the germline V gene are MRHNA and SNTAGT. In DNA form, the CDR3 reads TGTGCCAGCAGTGACTCGGGACTAGCGGTAACGAATGAGCAGTTCTTC. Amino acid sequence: CASSDSGLAVTNEQFF.

The CDR3: CASSPGQLNEKLFF. The CDR3 DNA reads TGTGCCAGCTCACCGGGACAGCTTAATGAAAAACTGTTTTTT. The chain uses TRBV18 and TRBJ1-4; 7 bases agree with TRBD1. The CDR3 loop spans 14 amino acids. Germline loops: CDR1 KGHSH, CDR2 LQKENI. Trimming cost V 3 bases and J 4 bases; bases outside gene matches: 2.

The CDR3 DNA sequence: TGTGCCAGCAAGGACAGGGACCCCTACGAGCAGTACTTC. Its protein is CASKDRDPYEQYF. This chain joins TRBV2 and TRBJ2-7; 8 bases match TRBD1. Germline V gene lookup returns CDR1 SNHLY and CDR2 FYNNEI. The CDR3 sequence is 13 residues long. Trimming removed 7 bases from V and 2 bases from J; junction bases left unmatched: 4.

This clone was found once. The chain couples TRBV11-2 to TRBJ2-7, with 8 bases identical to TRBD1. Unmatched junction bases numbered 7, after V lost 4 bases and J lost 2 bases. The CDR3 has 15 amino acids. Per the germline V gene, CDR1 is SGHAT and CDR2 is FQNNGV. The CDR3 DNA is TGTGCCAGCAGCTCACTCCGACAGGGGCCCTACGAGCAGTACTTC. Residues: CASSSLRQGPYEQYF.

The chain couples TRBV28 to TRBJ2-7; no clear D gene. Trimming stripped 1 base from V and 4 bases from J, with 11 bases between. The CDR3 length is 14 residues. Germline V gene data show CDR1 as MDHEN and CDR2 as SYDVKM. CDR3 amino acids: CASSLYTESYEQYF. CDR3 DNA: TGTGCCAGCAGTTTATATACAGAAAGTTACGAGCAGTACTTC.

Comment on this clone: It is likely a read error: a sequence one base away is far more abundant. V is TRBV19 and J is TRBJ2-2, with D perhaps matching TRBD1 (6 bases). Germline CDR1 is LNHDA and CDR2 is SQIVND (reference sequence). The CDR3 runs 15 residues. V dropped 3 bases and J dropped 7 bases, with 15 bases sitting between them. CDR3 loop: CASSMGRRQVGELFF. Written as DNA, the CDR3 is TGTGCCAGTAGTATGGGACGGAGACAGGTCGGGGAGCTGTTTTTT.

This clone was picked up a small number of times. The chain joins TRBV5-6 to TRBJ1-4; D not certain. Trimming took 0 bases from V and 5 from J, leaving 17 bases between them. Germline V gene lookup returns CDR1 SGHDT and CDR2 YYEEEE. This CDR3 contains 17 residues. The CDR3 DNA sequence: TGTGCCAGCAGCTTGGCGTACTCGGGAATTCGAAATGAAAAACTGTTTTTT. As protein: CASSLAYSGIRNEKLFF.

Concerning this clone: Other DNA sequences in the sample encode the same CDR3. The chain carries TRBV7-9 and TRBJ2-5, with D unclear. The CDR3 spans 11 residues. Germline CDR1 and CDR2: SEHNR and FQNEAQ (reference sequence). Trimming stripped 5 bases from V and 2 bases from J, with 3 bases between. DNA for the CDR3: TGTGCCAGCAGCCCACAAGAGACCCAGTACTTC. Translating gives CASSPQETQYF.

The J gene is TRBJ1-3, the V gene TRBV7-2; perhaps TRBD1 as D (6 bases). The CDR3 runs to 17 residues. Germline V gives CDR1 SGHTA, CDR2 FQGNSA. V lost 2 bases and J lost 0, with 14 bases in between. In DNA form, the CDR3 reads TGTGCCAGCAGCTTATCGACAGGAAGGAGCTCTGGAAACACCATATATTTT. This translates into CASSLSTGRSSGNTIYF.

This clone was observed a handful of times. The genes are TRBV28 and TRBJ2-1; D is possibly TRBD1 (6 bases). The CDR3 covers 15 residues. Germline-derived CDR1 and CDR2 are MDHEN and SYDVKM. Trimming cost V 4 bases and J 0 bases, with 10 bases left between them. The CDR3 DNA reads TGTGCCAGCAGTTCCGGGACAAGCTCCTACAATGAGCAGTTCTTC. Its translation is CASSSGTSSYNEQFF.